The source of this TCR beta chain is a study of T cell responses to AZD1222 COVID-19 vaccine. The study's findings and limits: Seropositive AZD1222 recipients at baseline numbered only five or six. Repertoire collection took place solely once the T cell response had peaked. Donors were mostly white British, more females; clonal diversity possibly underestimated.

Produced via immunoSEQ multiplex PCR; TCRdb's table is partial and in-frame only. This table has some 120,000 clones, more than 70% appearing once. Relative to its sample, this clone is medium-sized (0.01 to 0.1%). Its antigen is unidentified. Samples with a second dose at about 4 or about 12 weeks were pooled together. The sequencing here drew on peripheral blood, taken 28 days after the second AZD1222 dose. This TCR came from an adult who received the AZD1222 COVID-19 vaccine.

The CDR3 loop reads CASNFEGIPLHF. The DNA of the CDR3 is TGTGCCAGCAACTTCGAGGGCATACCCCTCCACTTT. The chain employs TRBV6-5 and TRBJ1-6; unclear D gene. V lost 7 bases to trimming and J lost 12 bases, with 13 bases between them. CDR1 is MNHEY and CDR2 is SVGAGI in the germline V gene. The CDR3 loop spans 12 amino acids.